This T cell receptor (beta chain) is from a study of blood T cell repertoires in COVID-19. For the study at large: The cDNA or gDNA used as material had been derived from T cells, B-cell-depleted T cells, or PBMCs.

In the source study's methods: Nucleated cell counts were estimated from reference gene primer amplification. The method was immunoSEQ multiplex PCR; TCRdb's version includes in-frame clones alone and lacks a portion of them. V and J calls and clone size are copied from that table; D and trimming were computed from the DNA. The sample shows roughly 370,000 clones, around nine tenths of them seen only once. This clone has a handful of counts. The sample consisted of PBMCs or T cells enriched from blood (not recorded which). This receptor was taken from a woman between 45 and 60 years old who had recovered from COVID-19.

The CDR3 region is CASSTYREGGNQPQHF. The CDR3 coding sequence is TGTGCCAGTAGCACTTACAGGGAGGGTGGCAATCAGCCCCAGCATTTT. The chain carries TRBV19 and TRBJ1-5; possible D gene TRBD1, 6 bases. Deletions cut 6 bases from V and 2 bases from J, with 17 bases between. In germline, CDR1 is LNHDA, CDR2 SQIVND (reference sequence). The CDR3 is 16 residues long.